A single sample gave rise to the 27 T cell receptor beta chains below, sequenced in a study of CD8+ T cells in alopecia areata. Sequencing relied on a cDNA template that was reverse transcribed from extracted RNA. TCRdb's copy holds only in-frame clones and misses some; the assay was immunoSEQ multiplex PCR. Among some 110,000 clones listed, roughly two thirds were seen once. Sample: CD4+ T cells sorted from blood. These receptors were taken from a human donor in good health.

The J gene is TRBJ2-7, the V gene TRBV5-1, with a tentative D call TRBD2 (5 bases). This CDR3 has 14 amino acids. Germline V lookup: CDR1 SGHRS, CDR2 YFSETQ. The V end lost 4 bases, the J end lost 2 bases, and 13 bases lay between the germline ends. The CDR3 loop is CASSPSSVAYEQYF. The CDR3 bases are TGCGCCAGCAGCCCCAGTAGCGTCGCCTACGAGCAGTACTTC.

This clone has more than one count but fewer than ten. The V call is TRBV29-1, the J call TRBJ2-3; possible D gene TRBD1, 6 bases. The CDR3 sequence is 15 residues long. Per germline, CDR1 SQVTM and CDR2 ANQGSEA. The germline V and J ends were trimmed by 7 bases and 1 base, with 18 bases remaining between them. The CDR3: CSASTWGQRTDTQYF. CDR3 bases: TGCAGCGCCTCAACGTGGGGGCAGCGCACAGATACGCAGTATTTT.

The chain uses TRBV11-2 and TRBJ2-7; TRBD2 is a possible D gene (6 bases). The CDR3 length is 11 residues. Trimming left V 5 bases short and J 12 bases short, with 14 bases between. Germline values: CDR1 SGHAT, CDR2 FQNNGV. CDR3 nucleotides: TGTGCCAGCAGCGCGGGACGGTGGGGGTACTTC. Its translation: CASSAGRWGYF.

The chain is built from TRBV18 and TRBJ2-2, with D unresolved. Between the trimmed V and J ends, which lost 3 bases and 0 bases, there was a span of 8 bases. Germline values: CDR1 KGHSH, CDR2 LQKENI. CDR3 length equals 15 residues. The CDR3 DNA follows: TGTGCCAGCTCACCGGCGGCCGCGAACACCGGGGAGCTGTTTTTT. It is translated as CASSPAAANTGELFF.

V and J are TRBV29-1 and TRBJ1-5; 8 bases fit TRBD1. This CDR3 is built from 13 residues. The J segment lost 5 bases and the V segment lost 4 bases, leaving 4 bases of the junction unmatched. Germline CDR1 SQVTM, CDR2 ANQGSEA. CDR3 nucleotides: TGCAGCGTTGGAACAGGGGGAGATCAGCCCCAGCATTTT. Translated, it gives CSVGTGGDQPQHF.

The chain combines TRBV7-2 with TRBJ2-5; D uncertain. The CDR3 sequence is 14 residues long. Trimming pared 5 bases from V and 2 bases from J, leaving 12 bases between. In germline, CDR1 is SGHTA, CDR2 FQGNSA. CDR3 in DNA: TGTGCCAGCAGCCCTAGGTCAGGACAAGAGACCCAGTACTTC. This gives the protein CASSPRSGQETQYF.

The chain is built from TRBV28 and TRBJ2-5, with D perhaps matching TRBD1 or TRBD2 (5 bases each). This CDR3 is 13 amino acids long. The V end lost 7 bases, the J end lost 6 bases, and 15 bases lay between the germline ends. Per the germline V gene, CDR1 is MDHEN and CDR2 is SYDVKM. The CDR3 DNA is TGTGCCAGCACCCCCCACGAGGGGCAGACCCAGTACTTC. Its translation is CASTPHEGQTQYF. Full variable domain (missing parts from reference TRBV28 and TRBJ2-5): DVKVTQSSRYLVKRTGEKVFLECVQDMDHENMFWYRQDPGLGLRLIYFSYDVKMKEKGDIPEGYSVSREKKERFSLILESASTNQTSMYLCASTPHEGQTQYFGPGTRLLVL.

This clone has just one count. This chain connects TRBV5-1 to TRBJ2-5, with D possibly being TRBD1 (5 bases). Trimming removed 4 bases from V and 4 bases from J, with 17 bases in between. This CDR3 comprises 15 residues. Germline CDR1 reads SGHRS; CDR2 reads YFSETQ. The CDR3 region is CASSPTLTQGETQYF. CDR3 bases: TGCGCCAGCAGCCCCACTCTGACCCAGGGAGAGACCCAGTACTTC.

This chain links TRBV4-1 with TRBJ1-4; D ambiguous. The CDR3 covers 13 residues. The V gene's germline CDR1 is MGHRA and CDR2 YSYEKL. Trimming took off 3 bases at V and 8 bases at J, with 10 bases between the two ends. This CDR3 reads CASSQDTLEKLFF. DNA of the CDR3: TGCGCCAGCAGCCAGGATACTTTGGAAAAACTGTTTTTT.

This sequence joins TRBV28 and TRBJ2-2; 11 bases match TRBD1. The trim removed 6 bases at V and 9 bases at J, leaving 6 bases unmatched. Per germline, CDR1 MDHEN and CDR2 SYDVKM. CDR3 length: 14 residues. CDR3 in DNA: TGTGCCAGCAGCATGGACAGGGGGCCTCGGGAGCTGTTTTTT. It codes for CASSMDRGPRELFF.

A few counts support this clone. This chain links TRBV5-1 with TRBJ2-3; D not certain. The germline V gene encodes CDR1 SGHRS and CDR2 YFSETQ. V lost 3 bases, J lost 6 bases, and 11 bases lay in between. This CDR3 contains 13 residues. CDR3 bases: TGCGCCAGCAGCTCCCGGACGGCGGATACGCAGTATTTT. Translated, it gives CASSSRTADTQYF.

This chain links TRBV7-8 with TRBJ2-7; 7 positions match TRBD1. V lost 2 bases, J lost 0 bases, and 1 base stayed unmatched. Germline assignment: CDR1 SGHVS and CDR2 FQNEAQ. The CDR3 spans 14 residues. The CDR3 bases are TGTGCCAGCAGCTTACGGGACAGCTCCTACGAGCAGTACTTC. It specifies CASSLRDSSYEQYF.

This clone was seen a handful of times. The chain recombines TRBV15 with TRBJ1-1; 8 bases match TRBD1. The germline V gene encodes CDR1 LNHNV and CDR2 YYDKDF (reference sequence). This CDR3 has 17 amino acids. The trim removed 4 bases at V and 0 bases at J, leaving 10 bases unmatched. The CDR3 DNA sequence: TGTGCCACCAGCAAGTCCGGGACAGGAAAAATGAACACTGAAGCTTTCTTT. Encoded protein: CATSKSGTGKMNTEAFF.

CDR3 residues: CSVLSPRPPSGYTF. The CDR3 DNA sequence: TGCAGCGTCCTTTCCCCCAGGCCCCCAAGCGGCTACACCTTC. This chain links TRBV29-1 with TRBJ1-2; D is unresolved. V was clipped by 6 bases and J by 8 bases, with 22 bases between them. The CDR3 runs 14 residues. CDR1 and CDR2 (germline): SQVTM, ANQGSEA. Filled out from reference TRBV29-1 and TRBJ1-2, the complete variable domain reads SAVISQKPSRDICQRGTSLTIQCQVDSQVTMMFWYRQQPGQSLTLIATANQGSEATYESGFVIDKFPISRPNLTFSTLTVSNMSPEDSSIYLCSVLSPRPPSGYTFGSGTRLTVV.

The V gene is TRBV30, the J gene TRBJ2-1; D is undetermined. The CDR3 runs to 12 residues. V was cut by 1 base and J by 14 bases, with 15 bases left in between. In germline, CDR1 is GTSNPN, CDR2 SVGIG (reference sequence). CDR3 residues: CAWSDVKDPKFF. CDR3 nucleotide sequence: TGTGCCTGGAGTGATGTGAAGGATCCCAAGTTCTTC.

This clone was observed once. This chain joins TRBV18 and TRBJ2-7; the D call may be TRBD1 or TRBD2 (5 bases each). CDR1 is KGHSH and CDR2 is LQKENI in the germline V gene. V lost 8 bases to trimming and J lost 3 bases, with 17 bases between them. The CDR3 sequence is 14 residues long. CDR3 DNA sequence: TGTGCCAGCGCCTCTCCGGGGCTATTCTACGAGCAGTACTTC. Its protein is CASASPGLFYEQYF.

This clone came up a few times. This CDR3 reads CSASEVHGDTQYF. CDR3 bases: TGCAGCGCCTCTGAGGTACATGGAGATACGCAGTATTTT. The rearrangement links TRBV29-1 to TRBJ2-3; D not certain. Germline CDR1 reads SQVTM; CDR2 reads ANQGSEA. The CDR3 is 13 residues long. V was clipped by 7 bases and J by 5 bases, with 16 bases between them.

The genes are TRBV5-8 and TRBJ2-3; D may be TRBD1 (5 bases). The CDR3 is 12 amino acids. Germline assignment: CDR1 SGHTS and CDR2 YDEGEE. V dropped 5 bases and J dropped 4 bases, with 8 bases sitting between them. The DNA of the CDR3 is TGTGCCAGCAGGAGCAGGGCAGATACGCAGTATTTT. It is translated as CASRSRADTQYF.

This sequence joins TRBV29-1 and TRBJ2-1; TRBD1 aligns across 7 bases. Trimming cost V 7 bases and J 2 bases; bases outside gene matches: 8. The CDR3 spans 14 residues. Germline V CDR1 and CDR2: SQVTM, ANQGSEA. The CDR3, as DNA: TGCAGCGCTGCAACAGGGGCGACCTACAATGAGCAGTTCTTC. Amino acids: CSAATGATYNEQFF.

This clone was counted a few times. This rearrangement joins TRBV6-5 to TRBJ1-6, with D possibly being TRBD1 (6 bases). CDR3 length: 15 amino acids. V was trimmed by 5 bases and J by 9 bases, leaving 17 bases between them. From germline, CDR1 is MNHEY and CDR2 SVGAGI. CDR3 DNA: TGTGCCAGCAGTACCTTTAACGGGGGCTCTTCACCCCTCCACTTT. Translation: CASSTFNGGSSPLHF.

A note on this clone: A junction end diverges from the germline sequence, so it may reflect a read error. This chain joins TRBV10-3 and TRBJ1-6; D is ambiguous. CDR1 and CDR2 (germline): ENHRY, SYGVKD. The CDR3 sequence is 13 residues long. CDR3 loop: CASSEFVRESLHF. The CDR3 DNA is TGTGCCAGCAGTGAATTTGTCCGGGAATCCCTCCACTTT.

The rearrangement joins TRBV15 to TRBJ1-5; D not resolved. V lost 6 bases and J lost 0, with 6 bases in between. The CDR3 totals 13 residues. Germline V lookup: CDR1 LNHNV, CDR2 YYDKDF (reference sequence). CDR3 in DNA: TGTGCCACCAGGCGGGATAGCAATCAGCCCCAGCATTTT. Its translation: CATRRDSNQPQHF.

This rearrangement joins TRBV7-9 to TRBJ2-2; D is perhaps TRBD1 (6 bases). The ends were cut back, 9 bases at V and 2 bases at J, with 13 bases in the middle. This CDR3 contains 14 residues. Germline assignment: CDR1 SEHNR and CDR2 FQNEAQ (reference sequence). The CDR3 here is CARPSTGNTGELFF. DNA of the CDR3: TGTGCCAGACCCTCGACAGGCAACACCGGGGAGCTGTTTTTT.

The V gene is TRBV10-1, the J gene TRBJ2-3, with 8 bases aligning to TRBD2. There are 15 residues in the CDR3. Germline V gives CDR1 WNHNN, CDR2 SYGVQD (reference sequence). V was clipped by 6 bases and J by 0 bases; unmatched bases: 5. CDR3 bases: TGCGCCAGCAGCCTTAGCGGGGCGAGCACAGATACGCAGTATTTT. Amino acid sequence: CASSLSGASTDTQYF.

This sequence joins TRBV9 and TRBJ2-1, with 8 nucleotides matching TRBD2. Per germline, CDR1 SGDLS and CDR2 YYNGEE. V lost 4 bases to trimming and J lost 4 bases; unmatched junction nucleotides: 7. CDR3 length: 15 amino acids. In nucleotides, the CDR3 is TGTGCCAGCAGCCGCGGGGGGACAAATTACAATGAGCAGTTCTTC. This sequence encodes CASSRGGTNYNEQFF.

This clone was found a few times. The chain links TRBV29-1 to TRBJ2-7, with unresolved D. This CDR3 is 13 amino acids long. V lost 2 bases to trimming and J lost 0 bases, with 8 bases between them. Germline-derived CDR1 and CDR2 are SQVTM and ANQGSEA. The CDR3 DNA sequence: TGCAGCGTTGAATCCAGGAACTCCTACGAGCAGTACTTC. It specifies CSVESRNSYEQYF.

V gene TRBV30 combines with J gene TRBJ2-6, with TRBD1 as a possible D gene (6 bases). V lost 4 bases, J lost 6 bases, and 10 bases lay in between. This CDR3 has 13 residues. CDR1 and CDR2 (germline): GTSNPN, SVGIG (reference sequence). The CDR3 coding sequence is TGTGCCTGGAAACAGGGAGAGGCCAACGTCCTGACTTTC. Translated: CAWKQGEANVLTF.